Sequencing of this TCR beta chain was carried out in a study of T cells in Graves' hyperthyroidism and ophthalmopathy. Study as a whole: Peripheral blood was collected at initial diagnosis, before any treatment. Findings and caveats of the study: A 13 V-J signature model discriminated ophthalmopathy versus stable hyperthyroidism.

This clonotype was seen repeatedly, ten times or more. The target antigen is unknown. The V end was cut by 0 bases, the J end by 7 bases, with 9 bases between. The CDR3 runs 14 residues. The germline CDR1 and CDR2 sequences are SNHLY and FYNNEI. Amplification targeted TCR beta CDR3 regions from RNA transcripts. TCR CDR3 underwent first-round RT-PCR with the HTBI primer set. MiXCR was run by TCRdb on the multiplex PCR reads, yielding one entry per CDR3 protein. The data hold hundreds of thousands of distinct CDR3 sequences, with around 15% observed a single time. Researchers barred patients who had uncontrolled infection, other autoimmune disease, pregnancy or lactation.

The sequence was collected from a man aged 45 to 65 with Graves' ophthalmopathy. This chain connects TRBV2 to TRBJ2-2, with a possible D match to TRBD2 (6 bases). The specimen sequenced was blood. The chain's CDR3 is CASSEARRGGELFF. CDR3 nucleotide sequence: TGTGCCAGCAGTGAAGCCAGGAGGGGCGGGGAGCTGTTTTTT.